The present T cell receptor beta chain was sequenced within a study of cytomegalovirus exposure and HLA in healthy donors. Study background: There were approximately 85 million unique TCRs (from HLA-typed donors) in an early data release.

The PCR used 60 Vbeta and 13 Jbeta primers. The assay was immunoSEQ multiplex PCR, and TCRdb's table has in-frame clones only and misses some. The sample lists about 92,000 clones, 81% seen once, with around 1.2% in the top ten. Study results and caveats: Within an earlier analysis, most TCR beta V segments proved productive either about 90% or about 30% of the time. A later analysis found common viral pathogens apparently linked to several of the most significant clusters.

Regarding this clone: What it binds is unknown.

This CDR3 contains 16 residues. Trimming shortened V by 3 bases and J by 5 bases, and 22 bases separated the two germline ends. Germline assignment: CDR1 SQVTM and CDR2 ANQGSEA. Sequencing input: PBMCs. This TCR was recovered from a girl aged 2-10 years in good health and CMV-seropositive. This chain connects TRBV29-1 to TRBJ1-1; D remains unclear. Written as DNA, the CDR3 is TGCAGCGTTGACCACGGCCGGTCGGAGGTTTTTACTGAAGCTTTCTTT. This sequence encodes CSVDHGRSEVFTEAFF.